The 21 T cell receptor beta chains given below trace back to one sample, sequenced in a study of cytomegalovirus exposure and HLA in healthy donors. This PCR relied on a set of 60 Vbeta primers and 13 Jbeta primers. Produced via immunoSEQ multiplex PCR; TCRdb's table is partial and in-frame only. The data show under 95,000 clones, with about 8% seen just once and 2% to 2.5% held by the top ten. The sample taken for sequencing was PBMCs. Receptors were obtained from a man aged 50 to 60 in good health and CMV-seronegative.

The V and J genes are TRBV28 and TRBJ2-7; D gene uncertain. The CDR3 runs 13 residues. V was trimmed by 4 bases and J by 3 bases, leaving 10 bases between them. Per germline, CDR1 MDHEN and CDR2 SYDVKM. CDR3: CASSSPNSYEQYF. In DNA, the CDR3 is TGTGCCAGCAGTTCACCAAACAGCTACGAGCAGTACTTC.

This clone was observed a handful of times. The chain couples TRBV6-6 to TRBJ2-7, with D possibly TRBD1 on 6 matching bases. Germline V gene sequence: CDR1 MNHNY, CDR2 SVGAGI (reference sequence). This CDR3 is 14 amino acids long. V lost 6 bases to trimming and J lost 1 base, with 13 bases between them. This CDR3 is CASRLTGISYEQYF. Written as DNA, the CDR3 is TGTGCCAGCAGGTTGACAGGCATATCCTACGAGCAGTACTTC.

The rearrangement links TRBV27 to TRBJ2-2; 7 positions match TRBD1. V was clipped by 5 bases and J by 6 bases; unmatched bases: 6. The CDR3 has 14 amino acids. Looked up from germline, CDR1 is MNHEY and CDR2 is SMNVEV (reference sequence). The CDR3 region is CASSTGVRAGELFF. CDR3 sequence (DNA): TGTGCCAGCAGTACAGGGGTTCGGGCCGGGGAGCTGTTTTTT.

This clone showed up just a few times. The CDR3 reads CASSRDRRETQYF. For the CDR3, the DNA is TGTGCCAGTAGTAGGGACAGAAGAGAGACCCAGTACTTC. V is TRBV19 and J is TRBJ2-5; 7 bases are shared with TRBD1. Germline lookup yields CDR1 LNHDA and CDR2 SQIVND (reference sequence). V lost 4 bases, J lost 4 bases, and 3 bases stayed unmatched. CDR3 length equals 13 residues.

V gene TRBV5-4 combines with J gene TRBJ2-5, with 8 bases identical to TRBD1. Germline CDR1 SGHNT, CDR2 YYREEE (reference sequence). This CDR3 contains 14 residues. The junction had 8 bases not matched to a gene; V was cut back by 5 bases and J by 5 bases. The CDR3 DNA sequence: TGTGCCAGCAGACCTGACAGGGGAAGGGAGACCCAGTACTTC. This codes for CASRPDRGRETQYF.

The chain's CDR3 is CASSFATGRFYRKSNQPQHF. In nucleotides, the CDR3 is TGTGCCAGCAGCTTTGCGACAGGGAGATTTTATCGAAAAAGCAATCAGCCCCAGCATTTT. The chain has TRBV9 and TRBJ1-5, with TRBD1 matching over 7 bases. This CDR3 has 20 residues. Germline V gene data show CDR1 as SGDLS and CDR2 as YYNGEE. V lost 4 bases, J lost 1 base, and 20 bases stayed unmatched.

The chain is built from TRBV28 and TRBJ1-2; weak D call: TRBD1 (6 bases). The CDR3 has 14 residues. The V end was cut by 6 bases, the J end by 4 bases, with 15 bases between. In germline, CDR1 is MDHEN, CDR2 SYDVKM. The CDR3 DNA is TGTGCCAGCAGCAAAGGACAGCTCGCCTATGGCTACACCTTC. This sequence encodes CASSKGQLAYGYTF.

This clone came up once. The V gene is TRBV11-3, the J gene TRBJ2-1; TRBD2 might be the D (6 bases). Germline CDR1 and CDR2: SGHNT and YENEEA. Trimming left V 5 bases short and J 10 bases short, with 15 bases between. The CDR3 sequence is 13 residues long. The CDR3 bases are TGTGCCAGCAGCACTACGCAGGGAGGAGAGCAGTTCTTC. Translating it yields CASSTTQGGEQFF.

A few counts support this clone. The chain has TRBV4-3 and TRBJ2-7; the D gene is possibly TRBD2 (7 bases). The CDR3 totals 16 residues. V gave up 4 bases and J gave up 1 base, with 17 bases separating them. Germline V gene sequence: CDR1 LGHNA, CDR2 YSLEER. CDR3: CASSPRGGVGSYEQYF. In DNA, the CDR3 is TGCGCCAGCAGCCCAAGGGGGGGGGTGGGGTCCTACGAGCAGTACTTC.

The CDR3 loop reads CASTMDSSGNTIYF. Here the CDR3 DNA reads TGTGCCAGCACAATGGACAGCTCTGGAAACACCATATATTTT. This sequence joins TRBV6-6 and TRBJ1-3, with a possible D match to TRBD1 (6 bases). Trimming took 7 bases from V and 0 from J, leaving 10 bases between them. This CDR3 has 14 residues. From germline, CDR1 is MNHNY and CDR2 SVGAGI (reference sequence).

This clone appeared a few times. This rearrangement joins TRBV6-1 to TRBJ1-5; 11 bases match TRBD1. The CDR3 runs 14 residues. Germline V gene lookup returns CDR1 MNHNS and CDR2 SASEGT. The J segment lost 7 bases and the V segment lost 4 bases, leaving 3 bases of the junction unmatched. The CDR3: CASSGTGGGQPQHF. The CDR3 nucleotides read TGTGCCAGCAGTGGGACAGGGGGCGGGCAGCCCCAGCATTTT.

V and J are TRBV28 and TRBJ2-5; D is unresolved. Trimming pared 4 bases from V and 5 bases from J, leaving 8 bases between. Germline values: CDR1 MDHEN, CDR2 SYDVKM. CDR3 length equals 12 residues. The CDR3: CASSSPVETQYF. CDR3 sequence (DNA): TGTGCCAGCAGTTCCCCTGTGGAGACCCAGTACTTC. The variable domain in full, with the rest retrieved from reference TRBV28 and TRBJ2-5, is DVKVTQSSRYLVKRTGEKVFLECVQDMDHENMFWYRQDPGLGLRLIYFSYDVKMKEKGDIPEGYSVSREKKERFSLILESASTNQTSMYLCASSSPVETQYFGPGTRLLVL.

This clone was counted a few times. The V gene is TRBV11-2, the J gene TRBJ2-1; 10 bases line up with TRBD1. V shed 6 bases, J shed 4 bases, and the junction held 12 bases outside the gene matches. The CDR3 covers 17 residues. The germline V gene has CDR1 SGHAT and CDR2 FQNNGV. CDR3 loop: CASSPEWGQGSYNEQFF. CDR3 nucleotides: TGTGCCAGCAGTCCAGAATGGGGACAGGGGTCTTACAATGAGCAGTTCTTC. The full variable domain, completed using reference TRBV11-2 and TRBJ2-1, is EAGVAQSPRYKIIEKRQSVAFWCNPISGHATLYWYQQILGQGPKLLIQFQNNGVVDDSQLPKDRFSAERLKGVDSTLKIQPAKLEDSAVYLCASSPEWGQGSYNEQFFGPGTRLTVL.

This clone turned up a few times. In DNA, the CDR3 is TGCGCCAGCAGCTTGAGCGGGGCAGGCACTGAAGCTTTCTTT. Protein product: CASSLSGAGTEAFF. V is TRBV5-1 and J is TRBJ1-1; TRBD1 might be the D (5 bases). The V gene lost 1 base and the J gene lost 4 bases, with 11 bases spanning the gap. Per the germline V gene, CDR1 is SGHRS and CDR2 is YFSETQ. The CDR3 spans 14 residues.

This clone was observed a handful of times. The chain carries TRBV4-1 and TRBJ2-2, with 8 bases fitting TRBD2. The trim removed 5 bases at V and 7 bases at J, leaving 15 bases unmatched. The CDR3 length is 17 residues. In germline, CDR1 is MGHRA, CDR2 YSYEKL. The CDR3 bases are TGCGCCAGCAGCAAATCTCTGCCCGGGGGGGCCAGCGGGGAGCTGTTTTTT. This encodes CASSKSLPGGASGELFF.

This clone appeared many times. V gene TRBV5-1 combines with J gene TRBJ1-2; possible D gene TRBD1, 6 bases. V was clipped by 1 base and J by 8 bases, with 15 bases between them. This CDR3 region has 14 residues. Germline CDR1 SGHRS, CDR2 YFSETQ. The CDR3 reads CASSLWAGVGGYTF. The DNA of the CDR3 is TGCGCCAGCAGCTTGTGGGCAGGGGTCGGGGGCTACACCTTC. Drawing the rest from reference TRBV5-1 and TRBJ1-2, the complete variable domain is KAGVTQTPRYLIKTRGQQVTLSCSPISGHRSVSWYQQTPGQGLQFLFEYFSETQRNKGNFPGRFSGRQFSNSRSEMNVSTLELGDSALYLCASSLWAGVGGYTFGSGTRLTVV.

V usage is TRBV6-5 and J usage is TRBJ1-1; 7 nucleotides agree with TRBD1. J gave up 0 bases and V 6 bases, and 4 bases lay outside the gene matches. Germline V lookup: CDR1 MNHEY, CDR2 SVGAGI. This CDR3 has 14 amino acids. The CDR3 is CASRWTGMNTEAFF. The CDR3 bases are TGTGCCAGCAGATGGACAGGTATGAACACTGAAGCTTTCTTT.

This chain uses TRBV7-2 with TRBJ2-3, with TRBD2 matching over 10 bases. Per germline, CDR1 SGHTA and CDR2 FQGNSA. The CDR3 length is 15 residues. The V and J ends lost 5 bases and 5 bases, in that order; junction bases with no gene match: 7. The CDR3, as DNA: TGTGCCAGCAGCCCGAGCGGGGGGGCCGGAGATACGCAGTATTTT. Translated: CASSPSGGAGDTQYF. The entire variable domain, with the rest obtained from reference TRBV7-2 and TRBJ2-3, is as follows: GAGVSQSPSNKVTEKGKDVELRCDPISGHTALYWYRQSLGQGLEFLIYFQGNSAPDKSGLPSDRFSAERTGGSVSTLTIQRTQQEDSAVYLCASSPSGGAGDTQYFGPGTRLTVL.

This clone occurred a few times. This sequence joins TRBV2 and TRBJ2-7, with 11 bases fitting TRBD2. The CDR3 spans 15 residues. Looked up from germline, CDR1 is SNHLY and CDR2 is FYNNEI. After removal of 5 bases from V and 4 bases from J, the junction contained 7 bases not matched to a gene. CDR3 bases: TGTGCCAGCAGTATAGCGGGAGGGCCAAGTTACGAGCAGTACTTC. This codes for CASSIAGGPSYEQYF.

The rearrangement uses TRBV27 and TRBJ2-3; 7 bases line up with TRBD1. The CDR3 has 15 amino acids. CDR1 is MNHEY and CDR2 is SMNVEV in the germline V gene (reference sequence). V lost 2 bases and J lost 3; bases outside the gene matches: 5. The CDR3 region has the DNA TGTGCCAGCAGTTTAAGGGGGCTCATAACAGATACGCAGTATTTT. Amino acid sequence: CASSLRGLITDTQYF.

This clone was counted between two and nine times. J is TRBJ1-2 and V is TRBV27; perhaps TRBD1 as D (6 bases). V gave up 8 bases and J gave up 5 bases, with 21 bases separating them. Germline-derived CDR1 and CDR2 are MNHEY and SMNVEV (reference sequence). The CDR3 length is 15 residues. The CDR3 DNA is TGTGCCAGCCATCCTACAGGGAGTTCCCCGTATGGCTACACCTTC. Its protein is CASHPTGSSPYGYTF.